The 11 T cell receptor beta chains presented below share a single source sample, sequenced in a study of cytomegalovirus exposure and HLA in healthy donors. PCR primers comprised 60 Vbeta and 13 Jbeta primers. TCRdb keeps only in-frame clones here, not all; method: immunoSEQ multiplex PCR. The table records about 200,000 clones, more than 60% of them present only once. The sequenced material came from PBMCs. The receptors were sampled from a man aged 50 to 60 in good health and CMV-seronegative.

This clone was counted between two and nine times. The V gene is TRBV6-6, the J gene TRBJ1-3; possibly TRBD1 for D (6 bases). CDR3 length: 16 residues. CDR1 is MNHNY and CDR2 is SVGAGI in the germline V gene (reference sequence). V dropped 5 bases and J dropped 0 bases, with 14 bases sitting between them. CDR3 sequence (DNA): TGTGCCAGCAGTCGAACAGGGCCCTTCTCTGGAAACACCATATATTTT. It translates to CASSRTGPFSGNTIYF.

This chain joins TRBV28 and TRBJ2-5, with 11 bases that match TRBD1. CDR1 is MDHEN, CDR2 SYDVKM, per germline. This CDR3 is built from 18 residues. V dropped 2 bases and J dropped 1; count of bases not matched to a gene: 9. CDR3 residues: CASSLGPPDRGPQETQYF. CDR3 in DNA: TGTGCCAGCAGTTTAGGGCCCCCGGACAGGGGGCCCCAAGAGACCCAGTACTTC.

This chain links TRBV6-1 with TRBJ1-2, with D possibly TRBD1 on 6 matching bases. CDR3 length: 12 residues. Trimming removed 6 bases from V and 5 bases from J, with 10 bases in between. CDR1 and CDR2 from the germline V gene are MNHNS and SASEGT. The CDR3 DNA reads TGTGCCAGCAGCCGGGACACTTATGGCTACACCTTC. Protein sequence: CASSRDTYGYTF.

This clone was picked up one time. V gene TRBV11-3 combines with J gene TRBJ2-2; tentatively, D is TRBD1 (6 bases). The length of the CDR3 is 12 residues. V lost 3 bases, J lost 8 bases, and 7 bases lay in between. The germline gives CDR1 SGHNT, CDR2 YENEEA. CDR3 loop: CASSFDRGELFF. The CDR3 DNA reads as TGTGCCAGCAGCTTCGACAGGGGGGAGCTGTTTTTT.

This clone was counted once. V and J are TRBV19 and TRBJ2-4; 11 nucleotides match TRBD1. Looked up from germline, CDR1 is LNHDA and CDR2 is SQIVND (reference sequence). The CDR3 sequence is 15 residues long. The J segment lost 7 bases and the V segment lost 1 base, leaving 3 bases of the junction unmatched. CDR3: CASSIGGTGGNIQYF. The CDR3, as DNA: TGTGCCAGTAGTATAGGGGGGACAGGGGGGAACATTCAGTACTTC.

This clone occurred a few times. The CDR3 sequence is CAWSVRDPYEQYF. As DNA, the CDR3 is TGTGCCTGGAGTGTACGGGATCCCTACGAGCAGTACTTC. V is TRBV30 and J is TRBJ2-5; D is perhaps TRBD2 (5 bases). The DNA end is a closer match to TRBJ2-7, so the J assignment may be wrong. This CDR3 has 13 amino acids. Germline-derived CDR1 and CDR2 are GTSNPN and SVGIG (reference sequence).

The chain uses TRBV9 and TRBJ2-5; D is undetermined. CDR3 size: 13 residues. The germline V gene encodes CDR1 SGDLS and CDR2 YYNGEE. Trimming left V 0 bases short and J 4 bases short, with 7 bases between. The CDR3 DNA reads TGTGCCAGCAGCGTAGCTATAGCAGAGACCCAGTACTTC. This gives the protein CASSVAIAETQYF.

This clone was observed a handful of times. The CDR3 DNA reads as TGTGCCAGCAGTTCTGGGACTAGCGGGAGCTACGAGCAGTACTTC. Translating gives CASSSGTSGSYEQYF. The chain employs TRBV6-5 and TRBJ2-5, with TRBD2 matching over 14 bases. TRBJ2-7 explains the end of the DNA better; the J call may be wrong. The CDR3 length is 15 residues. CDR1 MNHEY and CDR2 SVGAGI come from the germline V gene.

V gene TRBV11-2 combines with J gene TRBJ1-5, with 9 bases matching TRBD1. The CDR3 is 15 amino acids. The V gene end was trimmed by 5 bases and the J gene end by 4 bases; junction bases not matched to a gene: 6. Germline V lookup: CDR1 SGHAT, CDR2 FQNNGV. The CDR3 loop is CASSDGTGLNQPQHF. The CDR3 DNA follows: TGTGCCAGCAGCGATGGGACAGGGCTAAATCAGCCCCAGCATTTT.

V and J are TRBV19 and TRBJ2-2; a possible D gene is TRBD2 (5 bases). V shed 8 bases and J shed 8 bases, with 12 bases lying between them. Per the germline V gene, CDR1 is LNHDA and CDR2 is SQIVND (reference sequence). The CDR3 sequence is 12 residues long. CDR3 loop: CASPSPGGELFF. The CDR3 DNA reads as TGTGCCAGTCCCTCTCCGGGGGGGGAGCTGTTTTTT.

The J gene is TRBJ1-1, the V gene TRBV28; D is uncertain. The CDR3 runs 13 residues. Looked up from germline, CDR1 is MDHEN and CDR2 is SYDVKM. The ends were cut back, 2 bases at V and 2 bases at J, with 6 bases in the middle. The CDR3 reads CASSLRGNTEAFF. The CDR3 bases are TGTGCCAGCAGTTTAAGAGGAAACACTGAAGCTTTCTTT.